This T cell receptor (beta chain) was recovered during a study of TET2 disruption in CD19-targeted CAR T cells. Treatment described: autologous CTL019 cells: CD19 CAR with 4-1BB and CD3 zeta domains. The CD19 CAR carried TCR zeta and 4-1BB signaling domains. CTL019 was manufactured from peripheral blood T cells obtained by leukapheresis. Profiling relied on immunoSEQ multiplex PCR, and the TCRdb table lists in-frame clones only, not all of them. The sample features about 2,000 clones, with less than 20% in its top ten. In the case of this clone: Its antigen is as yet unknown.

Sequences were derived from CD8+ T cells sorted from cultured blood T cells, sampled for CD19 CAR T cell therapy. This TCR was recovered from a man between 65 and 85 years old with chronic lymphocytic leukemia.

The sequenced CDR3 bases are TGTGCCACAGACTCCTACAATGAC. Translating it yields CATDSYND. The whole CDR3 is CATDSYNDYTF. The chain combines TRBV7-9 with TRBJ1-2, with D unclear. The read terminates 3 residues before the CDR3 end, so the remaining end is supplied by the germline J gene. This CDR3 contains 11 residues. The germline V gene has CDR1 SEHNR and CDR2 FQNEAQ (reference sequence).